These 32 T cell receptor beta chains came from one sample sequenced in a study of T cell responses to AZD1222 COVID-19 vaccine. This table comes from immunoSEQ multiplex PCR, and its TCRdb copy is limited to in-frame clones, with some not included. Of 150,000 or so clones in the sample, 88% were seen once. The source material was peripheral blood, sampled on day 0 of AZD1222 vaccination. The receptors come from an adult in good health.

The V call is TRBV7-9, the J call TRBJ1-1; unclear D gene. The germline V gene has CDR1 SEHNR and CDR2 FQNEAQ (reference sequence). This CDR3 comprises 13 residues. Deletions cut 5 bases from V and 3 bases from J, with 10 bases between. The CDR3 loop reads CASSVTADTEAFF. CDR3 coding DNA: TGTGCCAGCAGCGTGACGGCGGACACTGAAGCTTTCTTT.

Written as DNA, the CDR3 is TGTGCCAGCAGCTTCGCCTTAGGGGGATTCGGGGGCGAGCAGTACTTC. Translating gives CASSFALGGFGGEQYF. V and J are TRBV7-2 and TRBJ2-7; D assignment may be TRBD1 or TRBD2 (6 bases each). In germline, CDR1 is SGHTA, CDR2 FQGNSA. The CDR3 loop spans 16 amino acids. V was cut by 3 bases and J by 6 bases, with 21 bases left in between.

CDR3 protein: CASRSVGEQFF. CDR3 sequence (DNA): TGTGCCAGCAGGTCGGTGGGTGAGCAGTTCTTC. This chain links TRBV7-2 with TRBJ2-1; D unresolved. Looked up from germline, CDR1 is SGHTA and CDR2 is FQGNSA. With 6 bases removed from V and 9 bases from J, the gap between germline ends came to 9 bases. The CDR3 consists of 11 residues.

The J gene is TRBJ2-7, the V gene TRBV30, with 10 nucleotides matching TRBD1. Germline values: CDR1 GTSNPN, CDR2 SVGIG (reference sequence). V was clipped by 6 bases and J by 2 bases; unmatched bases: 1. CDR3 length: 12 amino acids. CDR3 sequence: CACGQGAYEQYF. The CDR3 DNA is TGTGCCTGCGGACAGGGGGCCTACGAGCAGTACTTC.

J is TRBJ2-7 and V is TRBV30, with TRBD2 matching over 11 bases. The V and J ends lost 4 bases and 2 bases, in that order; junction bases with no gene match: 10. The CDR3 is 16 amino acids. Germline lookup yields CDR1 GTSNPN and CDR2 SVGIG (reference sequence). CDR3 loop: CAWTRGLAGIPYEQYF. The CDR3 region has the DNA TGTGCCTGGACCCGTGGACTAGCGGGTATTCCCTACGAGCAGTACTTC.

This chain links TRBV28 with TRBJ1-5; the D is unclear. Per germline, CDR1 MDHEN and CDR2 SYDVKM. Trimming took 3 bases from V and 7 from J, leaving 16 bases between them. This CDR3 has 15 residues. CDR3 in DNA: TGTGCCAGCAGTTTCCCCTTAAGGGCTGGGCAGCCCCAGCATTTT. Residues: CASSFPLRAGQPQHF.

This clone was seen once. J is TRBJ2-5 and V is TRBV4-3; 9 bases are shared with TRBD1. J lost 5 bases, V lost 0 bases, and 7 bases had no gene match. Germline V gene sequence: CDR1 LGHNA, CDR2 YSLEER. The CDR3 is made up of 16 amino acids. DNA for the CDR3: TGCGCCAGCAGCCAAGATCGGCGACAGGGGGATGAGACCCAGTACTTC. It encodes CASSQDRRQGDETQYF.

The V gene is TRBV7-3, the J gene TRBJ1-2, with D perhaps TRBD1 (6 bases). The CDR3 extends over 15 amino acids. Trimming removed 4 bases from V and 5 bases from J, with 17 bases in between. The germline gives CDR1 SGHTA, CDR2 FQGTGA. The CDR3 here is CASSSHRVTEYGYTF. DNA of the CDR3: TGTGCCAGCAGCTCTCACAGGGTGACGGAATATGGCTACACCTTC.

This sequence joins TRBV7-2 and TRBJ1-1; D gene ambiguous. V shed 5 bases and J shed 3 bases, with 10 bases lying between them. The CDR3 has 13 residues. CDR1 is SGHTA, CDR2 FQGNSA, per germline. The CDR3: CASSPSRDTEAFF. As DNA, the CDR3 is TGTGCCAGCAGCCCCAGTAGAGACACTGAAGCTTTCTTT.

The V gene is TRBV7-9, the J gene TRBJ1-3; D possibly corresponds to TRBD1 (6 bases). This CDR3 has 16 amino acids. CDR1 and CDR2 from the germline V gene are SEHNR and FQNEAQ (reference sequence). V lost 5 bases, J lost 0 bases, and 14 bases lay in between. Written as DNA, the CDR3 is TGTGCCAGCAGCCCGCCCGGACAGCCCTCTGGAAACACCATATATTTT. Amino acid sequence: CASSPPGQPSGNTIYF.

V is TRBV7-2 and J is TRBJ2-2; D is possibly TRBD1 (6 bases). The ends were cut back, 4 bases at V and 1 base at J, with 10 bases in the middle. Germline values: CDR1 SGHTA, CDR2 FQGNSA. The CDR3 consists of 15 residues. The CDR3 region has the DNA TGTGCCAGCAGCTCCCTGGGACAGAACACCGGGGAGCTGTTTTTT. This codes for CASSSLGQNTGELFF.

The chain links TRBV28 to TRBJ1-1; tentative D call: TRBD1 (6 bases). The ends were cut back, 2 bases at V and 5 bases at J, with 15 bases in the middle. CDR1 and CDR2 from the germline V gene are MDHEN and SYDVKM. The CDR3 runs to 15 residues. The CDR3 nucleotides are TGTGCCAGCAGTTTAAGGTGGGCAGGACAGACTGAAGCTTTCTTT. It specifies CASSLRWAGQTEAFF.

The V call is TRBV24-1, the J call TRBJ1-5; D uncertain. The CDR3 runs to 13 residues. Germline-derived CDR1 and CDR2 are KGHDR and SFDVKD. V was pared by 3 bases and J by 4 bases, with 6 bases between. The CDR3 region is CATSDIGNQPQHF. CDR3 bases: TGTGCCACCAGTGATATAGGAAATCAGCCCCAGCATTTT.

This clone has only one observation. The chain recombines TRBV7-9 with TRBJ2-7; 10 bases align to TRBD1. Germline CDR1 and CDR2: SEHNR and FQNEAQ (reference sequence). V lost 1 base to trimming and J lost 5 bases; unmatched junction nucleotides: 2. CDR3 length: 14 amino acids. CDR3 DNA sequence: TGTGCCAGCAGCTTAGGGGACAGGGGCCACGAGCAGTACTTC. Its translation: CASSLGDRGHEQYF.

The chain is built from TRBV5-8 and TRBJ1-5; no reliable D call. The germline V gene has CDR1 SGHTS and CDR2 YDEGEE. This CDR3 has 16 amino acids. V was cut by 4 bases and J by 5 bases, with 19 bases left in between. The CDR3 DNA sequence: TGTGCCAGCAGCGAAAAATCGGGGTCCGGATATCAGCCCCAGCATTTT. It translates to CASSEKSGSGYQPQHF. The whole variable domain, remainder taken from reference TRBV5-8 and TRBJ1-5, is EAGVTQSPTHLIKTRGQQATLRCSPISGHTSVYWYQQALGLGLQFLLWYDEGEERNRGNFPPRFSGRQFPNYSSELNVNALELEDSALYLCASSEKSGSGYQPQHFGDGTRLSIL.

This sequence joins TRBV4-3 and TRBJ1-5; D ambiguous. The germline V and J ends were trimmed by 0 bases and 3 bases, with 9 bases remaining between them. The CDR3 loop spans 15 amino acids. CDR1 and CDR2 from the germline V gene are LGHNA and YSLEER. CDR3 region: CASSQDHGPNQPQHF. The CDR3 DNA follows: TGCGCCAGCAGCCAAGATCACGGACCCAATCAGCCCCAGCATTTT.

The rearrangement uses TRBV9 and TRBJ2-3; D is unclear. The CDR3 contains 14 residues. Trimming pared 0 bases from V and 1 base from J, leaving 6 bases between. Germline CDR1 and CDR2: SGDLS and YYNGEE. The CDR3 nucleotides read TGTGCCAGCAGCGTAGATCCAGGCACAGATACGCAGTATTTT. Residues: CASSVDPGTDTQYF.

Only a few counts were recorded for this clone. This sequence joins TRBV3-1 (or the pseudogene TRBV3-2) and TRBJ1-4; 9 bases are a match to TRBD1. Germline assignment: CDR1 LGHDT and CDR2 YNNKEL (reference sequence). Unmatched junction bases numbered 3, after V lost 4 bases and J lost 0 bases. CDR3 length: 16 residues. CDR3 residues: CASSPGQGTTNEKLFF. Written as DNA, the CDR3 is TGTGCCAGCAGCCCCGGACAGGGGACAACTAATGAAAAACTGTTTTTT.

The gene calls are TRBV2 and TRBJ2-2; 7 nucleotides line up with TRBD1. V dropped 4 bases and J dropped 3; count of bases not matched to a gene: 2. The CDR3 consists of 14 residues. Germline loops: CDR1 SNHLY, CDR2 FYNNEI. CDR3 residues: CASSGQGYTGELFF. CDR3 sequence (DNA): TGTGCCAGCAGTGGACAGGGTTACACCGGGGAGCTGTTTTTT. The entire variable domain, with the rest obtained from reference TRBV2 and TRBJ2-2, is as follows: EPEVTQTPSHQVTQMGQEVILRCVPISNHLYFYWYRQILGQKVEFLVSFYNNEISEKSEIFDDQFSVERPDGSNFTLKIRSTKLEDSAMYFCASSGQGYTGELFFGEGSRLTVL.

The genes are TRBV24-1 and TRBJ1-1; 7 bases match TRBD1. The CDR3 contains 14 residues. CDR1 and CDR2 (germline): KGHDR, SFDVKD. V dropped 4 bases and J dropped 12; count of bases not matched to a gene: 13. The CDR3 loop is CATSDPADREGTFF. The CDR3 DNA reads TGTGCCACCAGTGACCCCGCTGACAGGGAAGGGACTTTCTTT.

In DNA, the CDR3 is TGTGCCAGTAGTACCCTTCCGGCCTATGGCTACACCTTC. It translates to CASSTLPAYGYTF. The rearrangement uses TRBV19 and TRBJ1-2; D unclear. Germline values: CDR1 LNHDA, CDR2 SQIVND (reference sequence). With 4 bases removed from V and 4 bases from J, the gap between germline ends came to 10 bases. The CDR3 runs 13 residues. Full variable domain (remainder filled in from reference TRBV19 and TRBJ1-2): DGGITQSPKYLFRKEGQNVTLSCEQNLNHDAMYWYRQDPGQGLRLIYYSQIVNDFQKGDIAEGYSVSREKKESFPLTVTSAQKNPTAFYLCASSTLPAYGYTFGSGTRLTVV.

The chain is built from TRBV28 and TRBJ1-4; D remains ambiguous. V was trimmed by 5 bases and J by 14 bases, leaving 21 bases between them. This CDR3 is built from 14 residues. Germline CDR1 MDHEN, CDR2 SYDVKM. The DNA of the CDR3 is TGTGCCAGCAGTCCCCCCGGGGTGGAGAATCGGCTGTTTTTT. Residues: CASSPPGVENRLFF.

In its sample, this clone was seen once. V usage is TRBV5-5 and J usage is TRBJ1-2, with TRBD1 identical over 11 bases. V trimming: 6 bases; J trimming: 4 bases; junction bases outside the gene matches: 14. From germline, CDR1 is SGHKS and CDR2 YYEKEE (reference sequence). The CDR3 loop spans 17 amino acids. The CDR3 DNA follows: TGTGCCAGCAACAATCCTAGGGGCGGGACAGGGGGCTATGGCTACACCTTC. It is translated as CASNNPRGGTGGYGYTF.

This chain links TRBV7-9 with TRBJ2-2, with D tentatively TRBD2 (5 bases). Trimming left V 8 bases short and J 5 bases short, with 9 bases between. This CDR3 is 12 amino acids long. Per germline, CDR1 SEHNR and CDR2 FQNEAQ (reference sequence). CDR3 residues: CASLSGTGELFF. CDR3 nucleotides: TGTGCCAGCTTGTCGGGGACCGGGGAGCTGTTTTTT.

The genes are TRBV2 and TRBJ2-7; D remains ambiguous. Germline lookup yields CDR1 SNHLY and CDR2 FYNNEI. Trimming cost V 5 bases and J 1 base, with 12 bases left between them. The CDR3 is 14 residues long. The CDR3 sequence: CASSMGPPSYEQYF. Here the CDR3 DNA reads TGTGCCAGCAGTATGGGCCCCCCATCCTACGAGCAGTACTTC.

The chain is built from TRBV7-2 and TRBJ1-2; D might be TRBD1 (5 bases). Germline values: CDR1 SGHTA, CDR2 FQGNSA. This CDR3 contains 13 residues. Deletions cut 5 bases from V and 7 bases from J, with 14 bases between. The CDR3 nucleotides are TGTGCCAGCAGCGCCGACAGTTATGGTGGCTACACCTTC. Amino acids: CASSADSYGGYTF.

A word on this clone: A junction end diverges from the germline sequence, so it may reflect a read error. The chain employs TRBV3-1 (or the pseudogene TRBV3-2) and TRBJ2-7; D gene ambiguous. Germline CDR1 LGHDT, CDR2 YNNKEL (reference sequence). The CDR3 contains 11 residues. CDR3 amino acids: CASSHSFEQYF. Here the CDR3 DNA reads TGTGCCAGCAGTCACTCCTTCGAGCAGTACTTC.

V usage is TRBV28 and J usage is TRBJ1-1; D remains unclear. Between the trimmed V and J ends, which lost 6 bases and 10 bases, there was a span of 12 bases. The CDR3 extends over 11 amino acids. Looked up from germline, CDR1 is MDHEN and CDR2 is SYDVKM. The CDR3 protein is CASSLSGLAFF. The CDR3, as DNA: TGTGCCAGCAGCCTATCGGGTTTAGCTTTCTTT.

Concerning this clone itself: Germline is not matched at one junction end, which may reflect a read error. The chain uses TRBV7-7 and TRBJ2-5; 11 bases are a match to TRBD1. Germline-derived CDR1 and CDR2 are SSHAT and FNYEAQ (reference sequence). The CDR3 loop spans 15 amino acids. The CDR3 region is CASSLGTGGQETQYF. The CDR3 nucleotides are TGTGCTAGCAGCTTAGGGACAGGGGGGCAAGAGACCCAGTACTTC. Based on the CDR3 plus reference TRBV7-7 and TRBJ2-5, the full variable domain is GAGVSQSPRYKVTKRGQDVTLRCDPISSHATLYWYQQALGQGPEFLTYFNYEAQPDKSGLPSDRFSAERPEGSISTLTIQRTEQRDSAMYRCASSLGTGGQETQYFGPGTRLLVL.

V and J are TRBV6-5 and TRBJ1-1; weak D call: TRBD1 (5 bases). The V gene lost 2 bases and the J gene lost 4 bases, with 11 bases spanning the gap. The CDR3 consists of 14 residues. Germline V gene data show CDR1 as MNHEY and CDR2 as SVGAGI. DNA for the CDR3: TGTGCCAGCAGTTACCAGGGAGGGAGCACTGAAGCTTTCTTT. This translates into CASSYQGGSTEAFF.

This clone was observed a single time. This chain joins TRBV2 and TRBJ2-7; D possibly corresponds to TRBD1 (6 bases). This CDR3 region has 15 residues. Germline V gene sequence: CDR1 SNHLY, CDR2 FYNNEI. V lost 4 bases and J lost 3, with 16 bases in between. CDR3 in DNA: TGTGCCAGCAGTGTTATGACAGGAAGCGTCTACGAGCAGTACTTC. It is translated as CASSVMTGSVYEQYF.

The rearrangement uses TRBV29-1 and TRBJ2-1; D is uncertain. Trimming took 4 bases from V and 4 from J, leaving 14 bases between them. Germline assignment: CDR1 SQVTM and CDR2 ANQGSEA. The CDR3 has 14 amino acids. This chain's CDR3 is CSVVTSDQYNEQFF. The CDR3 region has the DNA TGCAGCGTTGTTACGTCGGACCAATACAATGAGCAGTTCTTC.